The source of this TCR beta chain is a study of blood T cell repertoires in COVID-19. About the research overall: Samples came from the United States, Italy and Spain, spanning acute and convalescent COVID-19. Sample material is recorded as cDNA or gDNA derived from T cells, B-cell-depleted T cells, or PBMCs.

Per the original methods: Reference gene primers were amplified, and this amplification served to estimate nucleated cell counts. Data came from immunoSEQ multiplex PCR; TCRdb stores just in-frame clones and leaves some out. V and J calls and clone size are given by that table; D and trimming were obtained from the DNA. Here the sample spans 29,000 or so clones, more than 70% being singletons. Trimming took 1 base from V and 0 from J; bases not matched to a gene: 5. The CDR3 loop spans 17 amino acids. Germline CDR1 reads SGHVS; CDR2 reads FNYEAQ. The genes are TRBV7-6 and TRBJ1-4; 7 bases agree with TRBD1. Sequenced input: peripheral blood. The receptor comes from a human donor in a cohort sampled during active COVID-19. The CDR3 DNA reads TGTGCCAGCAGCTTAGTGTTCAGGGGGGCAACTAATGAAAAACTGTTTTTT. Translating it yields CASSLVFRGATNEKLFF.